Listed below are T cell receptor beta chains from one sample, sequenced in a study of blood T cell repertoires in COVID-19. Method: immunoSEQ multiplex PCR; TCRdb's copy keeps in-frame clones and lacks some. This table has roughly 200,000 clones, about nine tenths appearing once. Sample: peripheral blood. The receptors were sampled from a man aged 18 to 29 with active or convalescent COVID-19. Both conserved end residues are part of each CDR3. The order of the fields is CDR3 protein, CDR3 DNA, D gene, V gene, clone size, J gene. A D gene is named only where the DNA matches it firmly. The listing skips clone size in some rows; elsewhere it reads once, few, many or a size class.

CASSLVFESQPQHF,TGTGCCAGCAGTTTAGTATTTGAGAGTCAGCCCCAGCATTTT,-,TRBV27,-,TRBJ1-5
CASSTSTGTQETQYF,TGTGCCAGCAGCACCTCTACAGGGACCCAAGAGACCCAGTACTTC,-,TRBV5-4,-,TRBJ2-5
CASSSSGTYSYEQYF,TGTGCCAGCAGCTCTAGCGGCACTTACTCCTACGAGCAGTACTTC,TRBD2,TRBV7-9,-,TRBJ2-7
CATSDLDRLRSPLHF,TGTGCCACCAGTGATTTAGACAGGCTTCGGTCACCCCTCCACTTT,-,TRBV24-1,-,TRBJ1-6
CASSRTSGANTGELFF,TGTGCCAGCAGTCGGACTAGCGGGGCGAACACCGGGGAGCTGTTTTTT,TRBD2,TRBV3-1/TRBV3-2,-,TRBJ2-2
CASSLARGTEAFF,TGTGCCAGCAGTTTGGCCCGGGGCACTGAAGCTTTCTTT,-,TRBV6-4,-,TRBJ1-1
CASSQVRAGELFF,TGTGCCAGCAGCCAAGTGAGGGCCGGGGAGCTGTTTTTT,-,TRBV14,-,TRBJ2-2
CASSIEAGPIGEKLFF,TGTGCCAGTAGTATAGAGGCGGGTCCGATCGGTGAAAAACTGTTTTTT,-,TRBV19,-,TRBJ1-4
CASSSPGQGFPAGGTQYF,TGTGCCAGCAGCTCCCCGGGACAGGGGTTTCCCGCGGGGGGAACCCAGTACTTC,TRBD1,TRBV7-2,-,TRBJ2-5
CASSSSGSWGGELFF,TGTGCCAGCAGCTCTAGCGGGAGTTGGGGCGGGGAGCTGTTTTTT,TRBD2,TRBV7-3,-,TRBJ2-2
CATSRTIQRSNEQFF,TGCGCCACCTCCCGCACGATCCAGCGGAGCAATGAGCAGTTCTTC,-,TRBV4-3,-,TRBJ2-1
CAIRTGTSGTGELFF,TGTGCCATCAGAACCGGGACTAGCGGTACCGGGGAGCTGTTTTTT,TRBD2,TRBV10-3,-,TRBJ2-2
CASTPGSIQYF,TGTGCCAGCACTCCGGGAAGCATTCAGTACTTC,-,TRBV6-5,-,TRBJ2-4
CASSQGTGGNGYTF,TGTGCCAGCAGCCAAGGGACAGGGGGTAATGGCTACACCTTC,TRBD1,TRBV3-1/TRBV3-2,-,TRBJ1-2
CASRSTGGRDGYTF,TGTGCCAGCAGATCCACAGGGGGTCGAGATGGCTACACCTTC,TRBD1,TRBV5-6,-,TRBJ1-2
CSGAGRTEAFF,TGCAGCGGCGCGGGGCGAACTGAAGCTTTCTTT,-,TRBV29-1,once,TRBJ1-1
CACRQENTEAFF,TGTGCCTGTAGACAGGAGAACACTGAAGCTTTCTTT,-,TRBV30,-,TRBJ1-1
CASSPIGVGEKLFF,TGTGCCAGTAGCCCCATCGGGGTCGGTGAAAAACTGTTTTTT,-,TRBV19,-,TRBJ1-4
CASSINLGQGSNQPQHF,TGTGCCAGTAGTATAAACTTGGGACAGGGGAGCAATCAGCCCCAGCATTTT,TRBD1,TRBV19,-,TRBJ1-5
CASSVSTGILTEAFF,TGTGCCAGCAGCGTGAGTACAGGGATCTTAACTGAAGCTTTCTTT,-,TRBV7-9,-,TRBJ1-1
CASRSLGGGNYGYTF,TGTGCCAGTAGAAGCTTGGGCGGGGGAAACTATGGCTACACCTTC,-,TRBV19,-,TRBJ1-2
CASKVSGISNQPQHF,TGTGCCAGCAAGGTTTCCGGGATTAGCAATCAGCCCCAGCATTTT,-,TRBV21-1,few,TRBJ1-5
CASSPLSGNYGYTF,TGTGCCAGCAGCCCCCTTTCGGGGAACTATGGCTACACCTTC,-,TRBV3-1/TRBV3-2,few,TRBJ1-2
CASSYSRTSPQHF,TGTGCCAGCAGTTACTCGAGAACTTCGCCCCAGCATTTT,-,TRBV6-5,-,TRBJ1-5
CASSQWTGRSGNTIYF,TGTGCCAGCAGCCAATGGACAGGACGCTCTGGAAACACCATATATTTT,TRBD1,TRBV3-1/TRBV3-2,-,TRBJ1-3
CASSRPGTVGHEQFF,TGTGCCAGCAGTCGCCCCGGGACAGTTGGGCATGAGCAGTTCTTC,TRBD1,TRBV6-2/TRBV6-3,-,TRBJ2-1
CASSLTGGLKNIQYF,TGTGCCAGCAGCCTAACAGGGGGTCTCAAAAACATTCAGTACTTC,TRBD1,TRBV5-4,-,TRBJ2-4
CASSLAGASYEQYF,TGTGCCAGCAGCTTAGCGGGGGCGTCCTACGAGCAGTACTTC,TRBD2,TRBV5-1,-,TRBJ2-7
CASSVVQNYGYTF,TGTGCCAGCAGCGTAGTTCAGAACTATGGCTACACCTTC,-,TRBV9,-,TRBJ1-2